The 3 T cell receptor beta chains presented below share a single source sample, sequenced in a study of T cells after yellow fever vaccination (dated by TCRdb to between 2018 and 2021). Library prep was done by 5' RACE. The run used an Illumina HiSeq 2500. Using fastp trimming at Q25 and MiXCR clonotype assembly, TCRdb reanalyzed the public sequencing data and kept in-frame beta chains. Rows with one shared CDR3 protein collapse into an entry with the most common genes and DNA. The sample table contains tens of thousands of distinct CDR3 sequences; only one count was recorded for about 7.7% of them. Together, the top ten hold over 25% of the sample. This specimen's treatment or condition label, per the study, means: live attenuated yellow fever vaccine strain. Specimen: CD8+ T cells sorted from PBMCs, collected more than 8 days after the first yellow fever vaccination. The receptors here all came from a man younger than 35 who received the YFV17D yellow fever vaccine.

This clonotype appeared many times. This chain connects TRBV5-1 to TRBJ2-7, with TRBD1 matching over 8 bases. This CDR3 is built from 16 residues. Per germline, CDR1 SGHRS and CDR2 YFSETQ. The V segment lost 7 bases and the J segment 0 bases; nucleotides outside the gene matches: 12. The CDR3 bases are TGCGCCAGCGGGGCCCCACAGGGGGGTACCTCCTACGAGCAGTACTTC. This gives the protein CASGAPQGGTSYEQYF.

This clonotype was seen only once. Germline and junction disagree at one end, which may indicate a read error. The rearrangement uses TRBV5-1 and TRBJ1-1, with a weak D call TRBD1 (6 bases). This CDR3 has 14 amino acids. Germline V lookup: CDR1 SGHRS, CDR2 YFSETQ. Here the CDR3 DNA reads TGCGCCAGCAGCTTGGAGCAGGGGACCACTGACGCTTTCTTT. Translation: CASSLEQGTTDAFF.

This clonotype was detected many times. V usage is TRBV5-1 and J usage is TRBJ1-1; D is uncertain. CDR3 size: 14 residues. The germline V gene encodes CDR1 SGHRS and CDR2 YFSETQ. Trimming shortened V by 0 bases and J by 0 bases, and 6 bases separated the two germline ends. The CDR3 DNA follows: TGCGCCAGCAGCTTGGCTCTGATGAACACTGAAGCTTTCTTT. Protein product: CASSLALMNTEAFF.